This TCR beta chain was found in a study of blood T cell repertoires in COVID-19. Study at large: Some COVID-19 samples were acute and others convalescent; all came from the United States, Italy and Spain. T cells, B-cell-depleted T cells, or PBMCs supplied cDNA or gDNA.

Germline V gene sequence: CDR1 MNHNY, CDR2 SVGAGI (reference sequence). The CDR3 has 15 residues. V shed 3 bases and J shed 4 bases, with 12 bases lying between them. The method was immunoSEQ multiplex PCR; TCRdb's version includes in-frame clones alone and lacks a portion of them. This sample has about 160,000 clones, with roughly 71% found just once. The clonotype comes from a woman older than 75 with acute or convalescent COVID-19. The sequenced sample consisted of peripheral blood. The rearrangement uses TRBV6-6 and TRBJ2-2; D is possibly TRBD1 (6 bases). CDR3 DNA sequence: TGTGCCAGCAGTTATTGGCAGGGGTCCACCGGGGAGCTGTTTTTT. Protein: CASSYWQGSTGELFF.